This is a list of T cell receptor beta chains from one sample in a study of read filtering for tumor transcriptome and immune sequencing. TCRdb re-analysed the reads in MiXCR, keeping a single row per CDR3 protein. There are tens of thousands of distinct CDR3 sequences in the sample; 20% to 25% occur only once, and roughly a sixth lies in the top ten. The specimen was a population of CD138-negative cells sorted from bone marrow. Receptors originate from a donor over 35 with multiple myeloma. Each CDR3 is given with its conserved first and last residue. Fields, in order: clone size, V gene, J gene, D gene, CDR3 DNA, CDR3 protein. The D gene is left open where the match is weak. Only part of the rows carry a size: once, few, many, or a class if the clone is expanded.

many	TRBV28	TRBJ1-2	-	TGTGCCAGCAGTTTAATGGCAGGGATGTTTAACTATGGCTACACCTTC	CASSLMAGMFNYGYTF
medium-sized	TRBV7-2	TRBJ2-7	TRBD2	TGTGCCAGCAGCGTATCGGGACTAGCGGGAGGCTACGAGCAGTACTTC	CASSVSGLAGGYEQYF
medium-sized	TRBV7-6	TRBJ2-3	-	TGTGCCAGCAGCTTAGCGGATGGGGGCACAGATACGCAGTATTTT	CASSLADGGTDTQYF
few	TRBV5-1	TRBJ2-3	TRBD2	TGCGCCAGCAGGCCAACTAGCGGGAGTGCAGATACGCAGTATTTT	CASRPTSGSADTQYF
many	TRBV7-2	TRBJ2-3	TRBD2	TGTGCCAGCAGTTTTGACGTAGCGGGAGTTTCCTTGAGGGGCACAGATACGCAGTATTTT	CASSFDVAGVSLRGTDTQYF
many	TRBV5-1	TRBJ2-3	TRBD2	TGCGCCAGCAGCTACGGGACTAGCGGGAATCCAGATACGCAGTATTTT	CASSYGTSGNPDTQYF
many	TRBV20-1	TRBJ1-2	-	TGCAGTGCTAGACCCCAGGGAGGTCCACTCTATGGCTACACCTTC	CSARPQGGPLYGYTF
many	TRBV2	TRBJ2-7	-	TGTGCCAGCAGTGCCAGCTACGAGCAGTACTTC	CASSASYEQYF
many	TRBV7-8	TRBJ2-1	TRBD2	TGTGCCAGCAGCCGGACACTAGCGACCTCCTACAATGAGCAGTTCTTC	CASSRTLATSYNEQFF
many	TRBV7-8	TRBJ2-3	-	TGTGCCAGCAGCCTCGACTCGGGAGCCTCCCCAGATACGCAGTATTTT	CASSLDSGASPDTQYF
many	TRBV7-9	TRBJ2-1	-	TGTGCCAGCAGCCCTAGCGTTAATGAGCAGTTCTTC	CASSPSVNEQFF
-	TRBV23-1	TRBJ1-5	TRBD1	TGCGCCAGCAGTCACGGGGACAGGCATAGCAATCAGCCCCAGCATTTT	CASSHGDRHSNQPQHF
-	TRBV4-2	TRBJ2-7	TRBD2	TGTGCCAGCGGTCAGGACAGCGGGAGGGCCCTGTACTTC	CASGQDSGRALYF
-	TRBV4-2	TRBJ2-1	TRBD2	TGTGCCAGCAGTCTTTCCACTAGCGGGAGCCTCGGTAATGAGCAGTTCTTC	CASSLSTSGSLGNEQFF
medium-sized	TRBV2	TRBJ2-1	TRBD2	TGTGCCAGCACCTCTAGCGGGAGGGACTCCTACAATGAGCAGTTCTTC	CASTSSGRDSYNEQFF
few	TRBV5-5	TRBJ2-7	-	TGTGCCAGCAGCACCACCGGGGCCTCCCGGGAGGAGCAGTACTTC	CASSTTGASREEQYF
many	TRBV7-3	TRBJ2-1	TRBD2	TGTGCCAGCAGCTTAAGGCTAGCGGGGAGGGGTGAGCAGTTCTTC	CASSLRLAGRGEQFF
many	TRBV20-1	TRBJ1-1	-	TGCAGTGCTAGAGCCCTACAGGGACCCCGCACTGAAGCTTTCTTT	CSARALQGPRTEAFF
many	TRBV29-1	TRBJ2-7	TRBD2	TGCAGCGTTGGTGTCGGGACTAGCGGGATTATCCCCTACGAGCAGTACTTC	CSVGVGTSGIIPYEQYF
-	TRBV30	TRBJ2-7	-	TGTGCCTGGACACCCGGGGCAAGAAAGAGGGAGCAGTACTTC	CAWTPGARKREQYF
many	TRBV7-9	TRBJ2-1	-	TGTGCCAGCAGCTGGGCTAGCGCTGAGCAGTTCTTC	CASSWASAEQFF
many	TRBV5-4	TRBJ1-1	-	TGTGCCAGCAGCTTGAGGGGGTTAACTGAAGCTTTCTTT	CASSLRGLTEAFF
many	TRBV7-2	TRBJ2-3	-	TGTGCCAGCAGCTTCGAGGGCGCGGATACGCAGTATTTT	CASSFEGADTQYF
many	TRBV20-1	TRBJ1-1	-	TGCAGTGAAACAGGGTTGACTGAAGCTTTCTTT	CSETGLTEAFF
many	TRBV18	TRBJ2-1	TRBD2	TGTGCCAGCTCACCGAGCGGGAGACGCAATGAGCAGTTCTTC	CASSPSGRRNEQFF
-	TRBV29-1	TRBJ2-3	TRBD2	TGCAGCGTTTTAGCGGGCGGCGGCATAGATACGCAGTATTTT	CSVLAGGGIDTQYF
many	TRBV3-1	TRBJ2-2	-	TGTGCCAGCAGCCAAGGACGCCCGAGGTTGACCGGGGAGCTGTTTTTT	CASSQGRPRLTGELFF
once	TRBV4-1	TRBJ2-7	-	TGCGCCAGCTGCCTAGATCCCGGCTACGAGCAGTACTTC	CASCLDPGYEQYF
many	TRBV20-1	TRBJ2-1	-	TGCAGTGCTAGAGAATTGAGGACTATTGCCTACAATGAGCAGTTCTTC	CSARELRTIAYNEQFF
many	TRBV7-9	TRBJ2-7	-	TGTGCCAGCAGCTTAGCGCCGGAAACCTCCTACGAGCAGTACTTC	CASSLAPETSYEQYF
medium-sized	TRBV24-1	TRBJ2-1	TRBD2	TGTGCCACCAGGGCTAGCGGGGGGGCCAATGAGCAGTTCTTC	CATRASGGANEQFF
many	TRBV7-9	TRBJ2-7	-	TGTGCCAGCAGCCGACAGAGCTCCTACGAGCAGTACTTC	CASSRQSSYEQYF
many	TRBV2	TRBJ1-5	TRBD1	TGTGCCAGCAGTGAAGGGACAGGGTTGCAGCCCCAGCATTTT	CASSEGTGLQPQHF
many	TRBV28	TRBJ2-7	TRBD2	TGTGCCAGTATTAGCGGGAGTAGATACGAGCAGTACTTC	CASISGSRYEQYF
many	TRBV3-1	TRBJ2-1	-	TGTGCCAGCAGCCAAGGAGGCCTCGCTTCCTACAATGAGCAGTTCTTC	CASSQGGLASYNEQFF
many	TRBV19	TRBJ2-2	-	TGTGCCAGTAGTCCCCAAGACACCGGGGAGCTGTTTTTT	CASSPQDTGELFF
many	TRBV19	TRBJ2-1	TRBD2	TGTGCCAGTAGTCTTACAAAGACCGGGACTAGCGGGAGAAATGAGCAGTTCTTC	CASSLTKTGTSGRNEQFF
many	TRBV5-1	TRBJ2-1	TRBD2	TGCGCCAGCAGCTTGGCCGATTACCCGGGACTAGCGAATGAGCAGTTCTTC	CASSLADYPGLANEQFF
many	TRBV28	TRBJ2-7	-	TGTGCCAGCAGTCCCCAAACTTACGAGCAGTACTTC	CASSPQTYEQYF
many	TRBV6-2/TRBV6-3	TRBJ2-6	TRBD2	TGTGCCAGCGGCCCGACTAGCGGGAGGTCTGGGGCCAACGTCCTGACTTTC	CASGPTSGRSGANVLTF
-	TRBV5-5	TRBJ2-1	-	TGTGCCAGCAGCTTGGAAGGTTTAGGGAGGTCTGGGCGAGCGAATGAGCAGTTCTTC	CASSLEGLGRSGRANEQFF